The 29 T cell receptor beta chains reported below all come from one sample, sequenced in a study of response to subunit inactivated influenza vaccine (dated by TCRdb to the late 2010s). Libraries were prepared through RT-PCR. The listed sequencing device is Illumina HiSeq 2500. TCRdb took the public reads, trimmed them with fastp at Q25, ran MiXCR for clone calling and kept in-frame beta chains. One record per CDR3 amino acid sequence lists the most common genes and DNA. For this sample there are hundreds of thousands of distinct CDR3 sequences; approximately 17% appear just once. About a tenth of the sample rests with the top ten. Material: PBMCs from blood, obtained roughly 5 days after vaccination. These receptors were collected from a man between 50 and 59 years old who received an inactivated influenza vaccine. Donor details come from another sample of the same person, matched by shared clones.

This clonotype was found a few times. The rearrangement links TRBV11-3 to TRBJ2-1; 11 nucleotides align to TRBD1. CDR3 length: 15 amino acids. Germline assignment: CDR1 SGHNT and CDR2 YENEEA. The V segment lost 3 bases and the J segment 7 bases; nucleotides outside the gene matches: 5. This chain's CDR3 is CASSFGQGASNEQFF. DNA for the CDR3: TGTGCCAGCAGCTTTGGACAGGGGGCATCTAATGAGCAGTTCTTC.

The rearrangement links TRBV5-5 to TRBJ1-5, with D possibly being TRBD1 (6 bases). The V gene's germline CDR1 is SGHKS and CDR2 YYEKEE (reference sequence). V gave up 0 bases and J gave up 6 bases, with 16 bases separating them. The CDR3 length is 16 residues. The CDR3: CASSLDRVVSGQPQHF. The CDR3 coding sequence is TGTGCCAGCAGCTTGGACAGGGTTGTGTCGGGTCAGCCCCAGCATTTT.

This clonotype was seen more than once but under ten times. J is TRBJ1-6 and V is TRBV20-1, with D perhaps TRBD1 (5 bases). There are 15 residues in the CDR3. The V and J ends lost 3 bases and 7 bases respectively, with 16 bases between them. Per the germline V gene, CDR1 is DFQATT and CDR2 is SNEGSKA (reference sequence). CDR3 nucleotides: TGCAGTGCTAGTGAAGCCGGGACGGAGAATTCACCCCTCCACTTT. Its translation is CSASEAGTENSPLHF.

This clonotype was observed a handful of times. The V call is TRBV4-2, the J call TRBJ2-7; D may correspond to TRBD1 or TRBD2 (6 bases each). Trimming removed 0 bases from V and 7 bases from J, with 19 bases in between. Germline V gene lookup returns CDR1 LGHNA and CDR2 YNFKEQ. The CDR3 loop spans 16 amino acids. As DNA, the CDR3 is TGTGCCAGCAGCCAAGAGTCGTCAGGGGCGGGATGGGAGCAGTACTTC. Translated: CASSQESSGAGWEQYF.

This clonotype was recorded a few times. The J gene is TRBJ2-1, the V gene TRBV7-2, with D perhaps TRBD2 (5 bases). The germline gives CDR1 SGHTA, CDR2 FQGNSA. V was shortened by 8 bases and J by 9 bases, with 14 bases between the two germline ends. The CDR3 totals 12 residues. CDR3 sequence: CASLLSGSEQFF. The CDR3 DNA reads as TGTGCCAGCCTATTAAGCGGTAGTGAGCAGTTCTTC.

Written as DNA, the CDR3 is TGTGCCATCACCCGATCCGGGACTAGCACAGATACGCAGTATTTT. Protein: CAITRSGTSTDTQYF. The genes are TRBV10-3 and TRBJ2-3; maybe TRBD2 (6 bases). The CDR3 loop spans 15 amino acids. The V end was cut by 7 bases, the J end by 0 bases, with 14 bases between. CDR1 is ENHRY and CDR2 is SYGVKD in the germline V gene.

This clonotype was detected only a few times. The CDR3 spells CASSVKAGRTGELFF. The CDR3 bases are TGTGCCAGCAGTGTTAAGGCAGGGCGGACCGGGGAGCTGTTTTTT. The V call is TRBV6-1, the J call TRBJ2-2; a possible D gene is TRBD1 (5 bases). CDR1 is MNHNS, CDR2 SASEGT, per germline. This CDR3 has 15 amino acids. V lost 4 bases and J 5 bases, leaving 14 bases between the germline ends.

The genes are TRBV7-9 and TRBJ2-7, with TRBD2 matching over 12 bases. Germline loops: CDR1 SEHNR, CDR2 FQNEAQ (reference sequence). The CDR3 totals 17 residues. V dropped 5 bases and J dropped 2; count of bases not matched to a gene: 10. The CDR3 sequence is CASSPTRSSGRAYEQYF. The DNA of the CDR3 is TGTGCCAGCAGCCCTACCCGATCTAGCGGGAGGGCCTACGAGCAGTACTTC.

This chain joins TRBV5-1 and TRBJ2-3; possible D gene TRBD1, 7 bases. The V gene lost 1 base and the J gene lost 5 bases, with 8 bases spanning the gap. This CDR3 region has 13 residues. The germline CDR1 and CDR2 sequences are SGHRS and YFSETQ. Here the CDR3 reads CASSLQGGDTQYF. DNA of the CDR3: TGCGCCAGCAGCTTGCAGGGGGGAGATACGCAGTATTTT.

This chain joins TRBV11-2 and TRBJ2-3, with unresolved D. The germline V gene encodes CDR1 SGHAT and CDR2 FQNNGV. The length of the CDR3 is 15 residues. Trimming removed 3 bases from V and 3 bases from J, with 13 bases in between. The CDR3 sequence: CASSLTRWVTDTQYF. DNA of the CDR3: TGTGCCAGCAGCTTGACGCGGTGGGTTACAGATACGCAGTATTTT.

V is TRBV6-2 or TRBV6-3 and J is TRBJ2-1, with 8 bases fitting TRBD2. Germline CDR1 and CDR2: MNHEY and SVGEGT. The CDR3 has 14 residues. V lost 10 bases to trimming and J lost 7 bases; unmatched junction nucleotides: 12. The CDR3 sequence: CATRERGGGNEQFF. The CDR3 DNA sequence: TGTGCCACCAGAGAACGGGGGGGGGGGAATGAGCAGTTCTTC.

The gene calls are TRBV5-6 and TRBJ2-5; D unclear. CDR3 length: 17 residues. Trimming stripped 3 bases from V and 4 bases from J, with 22 bases between. Germline V gives CDR1 SGHDT, CDR2 YYEEEE. The CDR3 DNA reads TGTGCCAGCAGCTCGAACCTCGATGGTCTTTTAGGAGAGACCCAGTACTTC. This codes for CASSSNLDGLLGETQYF.

There are a few counts of this clonotype. The V gene is TRBV11-1, the J gene TRBJ2-7, with 10 positions matching TRBD1. Germline CDR1 is SGHAT and CDR2 is FQDESV (reference sequence). This CDR3 is 19 amino acids long. V lost 1 base, J lost 4 bases, and 16 bases stayed unmatched. The DNA of the CDR3 is TGTGCCAGCAGCTTAGTTCCGGGACAGGGGAAAGGACTCCCATACGAGCAGTACTTC. It translates to CASSLVPGQGKGLPYEQYF.

V usage is TRBV4-1 and J usage is TRBJ2-6; the D is unclear. V was cut by 1 base and J by 1 base, with 8 bases left in between. Germline V gives CDR1 MGHRA, CDR2 YSYEKL. The CDR3 length is 16 residues. CDR3 protein: CASSQVLFSGANVLTF. In DNA form, the CDR3 reads TGCGCCAGCAGCCAAGTACTCTTTTCTGGGGCCAACGTCCTGACTTTC.

This clonotype occurred many times. The chain is built from TRBV6-5 and TRBJ2-2; D is tentatively TRBD1 or TRBD2 (5 bases each). Germline-derived CDR1 and CDR2 are MNHEY and SVGAGI. The V gene lost 5 bases and the J gene lost 1 base, with 11 bases spanning the gap. The CDR3 runs 15 residues. The chain's CDR3 is CASSHGTENTGELFF. The CDR3, as DNA: TGTGCCAGCAGTCACGGGACGGAGAACACCGGGGAGCTGTTTTTT.

The genes are TRBV23-1 and TRBJ2-5; 8 bases fit TRBD1. TRBV23-1 is known as an ORF, though its function is uncertain. The CDR3 runs 17 residues. Trimming removed 0 bases from V and 2 bases from J; junction bases left unmatched: 8. CDR3 sequence: CASSQSSHRTGQETQYF. Here the CDR3 DNA reads TGCGCCAGCAGTCAATCGTCGCATCGGACAGGGCAAGAGACCCAGTACTTC.

V is TRBV10-3 and J is TRBJ2-1, with D perhaps TRBD1 (6 bases). CDR3 length: 11 residues. From germline, CDR1 is ENHRY and CDR2 SYGVKD. Trimming removed 4 bases at V and 10 bases at J, with 8 bases between. The CDR3 here is CAISAGTEQFF. CDR3 nucleotides: TGTGCCATCAGTGCAGGGACAGAGCAGTTCTTC.

The gene calls are TRBV5-1 and TRBJ1-1; TRBD1 is a possible D gene (5 bases). The CDR3 consists of 16 residues. Trimming shortened V by 0 bases and J by 0 bases, and 12 bases separated the two germline ends. In germline, CDR1 is SGHRS, CDR2 YFSETQ. The CDR3 sequence is CASSLAAGPMNTEAFF. CDR3 in DNA: TGCGCCAGCAGCTTGGCGGCAGGGCCGATGAACACTGAAGCTTTCTTT. The full variable domain, in which reference TRBV5-1 and TRBJ1-1 provide the parts outside the CDR3, is KAGVTQTPRYLIKTRGQQVTLSCSPISGHRSVSWYQQTPGQGLQFLFEYFSETQRNKGNFPGRFSGRQFSNSRSEMNVSTLELGDSALYLCASSLAAGPMNTEAFFGQGTRLTVV.

This chain joins TRBV5-1 and TRBJ1-3, with unresolved D. This CDR3 region has 15 residues. Looked up from germline, CDR1 is SGHRS and CDR2 is YFSETQ. Between the trimmed V and J ends, which lost 3 bases and 1 base, there was a span of 11 bases. Here the CDR3 reads CASSSSTVSGNTIYF. CDR3 in DNA: TGCGCCAGCAGCTCGTCTACGGTTTCTGGAAACACCATATATTTT.

The V call is TRBV4-2, the J call TRBJ2-1; 11 bases agree with TRBD2. V lost 4 bases and J lost 6; bases outside the gene matches: 11. Germline CDR1 is LGHNA and CDR2 is YNFKEQ. The CDR3 covers 17 residues. CDR3: CASSPTTSGVIGNEQFF. CDR3 DNA sequence: TGTGCCAGCAGCCCTACGACTAGCGGGGTTATAGGCAATGAGCAGTTCTTC.

This clonotype was seen a handful of times. The V gene is TRBV7-2, the J gene TRBJ2-3, with 8 positions matching TRBD2. V lost 1 base to trimming and J lost 3 bases; unmatched junction nucleotides: 6. Looked up from germline, CDR1 is SGHTA and CDR2 is FQGNSA. The CDR3 has 16 amino acids. The CDR3 bases are TGTGCCAGCAGCTTAGGGGCGGGGGGAAGAACAGATACGCAGTATTTT. Protein product: CASSLGAGGRTDTQYF.

The J gene is TRBJ2-4, the V gene TRBV18; weak D call: TRBD2 (6 bases). Germline V gene data show CDR1 as KGHSH and CDR2 as LQKENI. V was trimmed by 0 bases and J by 8 bases, leaving 11 bases between them. CDR3 length: 14 residues. The CDR3 nucleotides read TGTGCCAGCTCACCACCCGGGGGTAGTCACATTCAGTACTTC. This encodes CASSPPGGSHIQYF.

The chain couples TRBV28 to TRBJ1-6; D remains unclear. Trimming pared 2 bases from V and 0 bases from J, leaving 20 bases between. Germline V gene data show CDR1 as MDHEN and CDR2 as SYDVKM. The CDR3 length is 20 residues. The CDR3, as DNA: TGTGCCAGCAGTTTAAAAGGCTGGTTCCTATTAAGCTCCTATAATTCACCCCTCCACTTT. Its protein product is CASSLKGWFLLSSYNSPLHF.

This clonotype has more than one count but fewer than ten. V gene TRBV6-1 combines with J gene TRBJ2-3; D ambiguous. V lost 3 bases to trimming and J lost 1 base, with 8 bases between them. Per the germline V gene, CDR1 is MNHNS and CDR2 is SASEGT. This CDR3 is 14 amino acids long. The CDR3 coding sequence is TGTGCCAGCAGTGATTCCTGGCGCACAGATACGCAGTATTTT. Amino acids: CASSDSWRTDTQYF.

The chain joins TRBV3-1 to TRBJ2-7; TRBD2 aligns across 8 bases. The V gene end was trimmed by 2 bases and the J gene end by 3 bases; junction bases not matched to a gene: 6. This CDR3 region has 15 residues. Germline V lookup: CDR1 LGHDT, CDR2 YNNKEL (reference sequence). CDR3 amino acids: CASSQRPGLDYEQYF. In DNA, the CDR3 is TGTGCCAGCAGCCAAAGGCCGGGACTAGACTACGAGCAGTACTTC.

This clonotype was detected a few times. CDR3: CASSQDLIAGAYEQYF. The CDR3, as DNA: TGCGCCAGCAGCCAAGATCTGATAGCCGGGGCCTACGAGCAGTACTTC. This rearrangement joins TRBV4-3 to TRBJ2-7; a weak D match, TRBD2 (5 bases). The V end was cut by 0 bases, the J end by 2 bases, with 14 bases between. Germline-derived CDR1 and CDR2 are LGHNA and YSLEER. This CDR3 has 16 amino acids.

This clonotype has more than one count but fewer than ten. V usage is TRBV5-1 and J usage is TRBJ2-7, with 9 bases that match TRBD1. This CDR3 spans 15 amino acids. Per germline, CDR1 SGHRS and CDR2 YFSETQ. Trimming removed 1 base from V and 6 bases from J; junction bases left unmatched: 8. The CDR3 region has the DNA TGCGCCAGCAGCTTGTGGGGGGGGGACAGGGCCGAGCAGTACTTC. Residues: CASSLWGGDRAEQYF.

The genes are TRBV27 and TRBJ1-5; TRBD1 might be the D (6 bases). This CDR3 region has 15 residues. V lost 1 base and J 2 bases, leaving 9 bases between the germline ends. Looked up from germline, CDR1 is MNHEY and CDR2 is SMNVEV (reference sequence). Here the CDR3 reads CASSLYGGGNQPQHF. DNA of the CDR3: TGTGCCAGCAGTTTATACGGGGGCGGCAATCAGCCCCAGCATTTT.

The rearrangement links TRBV7-2 to TRBJ1-2; D gene ambiguous. In germline, CDR1 is SGHTA, CDR2 FQGNSA. The CDR3 covers 14 residues. V lost 1 base and J 0 bases, leaving 6 bases between the germline ends. The CDR3 region is CASSLGGANYGYTF. In nucleotides, the CDR3 is TGTGCCAGCAGCTTAGGGGGAGCTAACTATGGCTACACCTTC.